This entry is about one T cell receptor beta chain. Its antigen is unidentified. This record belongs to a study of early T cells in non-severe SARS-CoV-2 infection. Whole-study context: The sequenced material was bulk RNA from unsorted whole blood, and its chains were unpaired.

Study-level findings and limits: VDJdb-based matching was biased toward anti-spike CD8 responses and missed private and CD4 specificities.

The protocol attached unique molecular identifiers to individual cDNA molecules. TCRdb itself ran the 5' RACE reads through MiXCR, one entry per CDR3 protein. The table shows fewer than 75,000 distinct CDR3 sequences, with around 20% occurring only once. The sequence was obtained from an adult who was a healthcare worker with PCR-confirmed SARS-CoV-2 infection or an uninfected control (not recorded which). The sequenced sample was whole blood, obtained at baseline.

Here the CDR3 DNA reads TGTGCCAGCAGCTCTAGACTAGCGGAAAGCACAGATACGCAGTATTTT. This codes for CASSSRLAESTDTQYF. The chain links TRBV7-2 to TRBJ2-3; 9 nucleotides agree with TRBD2. The germline V gene has CDR1 SGHTA and CDR2 FQGNSA. With V trimmed by 4 bases and J by 0 bases, 5 bases remained unmatched. This CDR3 has 16 amino acids.